This T cell receptor (beta chain) comes out of a study of shared clonotypes between healthy human individuals. An assay was performed, and its level was deep. Profiling relied on immunoSEQ multiplex PCR, and the TCRdb table lists in-frame clones only, not all of them. This sample carries hundreds of thousands of clones, roughly 96% of them seen once, and the ten largest clones take about 0.11%. Naive CD8 cells lacked CD45RO and underwent positive selection for CCR7, leaving out terminally differentiated effector memory CD45RA+ cells. V gave up 3 bases and J gave up 9 bases, with 9 bases separating them. The germline V gene encodes CDR1 SGHDT and CDR2 YYEEEE. The CDR3 contains 12 residues.

The J gene is TRBJ2-2, the V gene TRBV5-6; D not certain. The TCR originated in a woman between 25 and 40 years old in good health. The sequencing sample was made of naive CD8+ T cells sorted from blood. The CDR3 DNA is TGTGCCAGCAGCTCCCCGAGACGGGAGCTGTTTTTT. It encodes CASSSPRRELFF.